This TCR beta chain is drawn from a study of identical twins. Study outcomes and limitations: In drawing conclusions, the study used cross-sectional statistical analysis and did not follow the same donors. Beta out-of-frame sequences showed weaker excess sharing between twins.

In TCRdb, the 5' RACE reads were re-called with MiXCR into one record per CDR3 protein. Of some 240,000 distinct CDR3 sequences in the sample, about 8.5% were seen once. Trimming cost V 10 bases and J 3 bases, with 10 bases left between them. Germline V gene data show CDR1 as MNHEY and CDR2 as SMNVEV (reference sequence). The CDR3 runs 11 residues. Comments on this clonotype: As yet, its antigen is unknown.

These data were also reused for a study on yellow fever vaccine responses in identical twins. That publication notes: It has been reported that, in twins, the vaccine T cell response seemed partly convergent and partly personalized.

Sequenced: CD8+ T cells sorted from blood. This rearrangement joins TRBV27 to TRBJ2-7; D gene ambiguous. The source of this sequence is a woman aged 18-29 years in good health. This CDR3 is CATANDYEQYF. Here the CDR3 DNA reads TGTGCCACCGCAAACGACTACGAGCAGTACTTC.